Listed below are T cell receptor beta chains from one sample, sequenced in a study of early T cells in non-severe SARS-CoV-2 infection. Each CDR3 protein is one row after TCRdb ran MiXCR on the 5' RACE reads. The table lists some 60,000 distinct CDR3 sequences, approximately 9% of them singletons. What was sequenced was whole blood. Receptors were obtained from an adult who was a healthcare worker with PCR-confirmed SARS-CoV-2 infection or an uninfected control (not recorded which). Each CDR3 is given with its conserved first and last residue. Fields, in order: CDR3 length, J gene, V gene, clone size, D gene, CDR3 protein, CDR3 DNA. D genes are given only for firm matches. Size is stated for part of the rows, as once, few or many counts, or as a class when the clone is expanded.

len: 15; j_gene: TRBJ2-1; v_gene: TRBV4-3; abundance: many; d_gene: TRBD2; CDR3aa: CASSQDRTSYNEQFF; CDR3nt: TGCGCCAGCAGCCAAGATCGGACTAGTTACAATGAGCAGTTCTTC
len: 15; j_gene: TRBJ1-2; v_gene: TRBV12-3/TRBV12-4; abundance: many; d_gene: TRBD1; CDR3aa: CASRRTSTGNYGYTF; CDR3nt: TGTGCCAGCAGGCGAACCTCGACAGGGAACTATGGCTACACCTTC
len: 16; j_gene: TRBJ2-3; v_gene: TRBV4-3; abundance: many; d_gene: TRBD2; CDR3aa: CASGLAGGSSTDTQYF; CDR3nt: TGCGCCAGCGGACTAGCGGGAGGTTCTAGCACAGATACGCAGTATTTT
len: 11; j_gene: TRBJ1-1; v_gene: TRBV2; abundance: many; d_gene: .; CDR3aa: CASMKGTEAFF; CDR3nt: TGTGCCAGCATGAAGGGGACTGAAGCTTTCTTT
len: 18; j_gene: TRBJ2-2; v_gene: TRBV18; abundance: .; d_gene: TRBD2; CDR3aa: CASSLQGLAGLRTGELFF; CDR3nt: TGTGCCAGCTCACTACAGGGACTAGCGGGACTACGCACCGGGGAGCTGTTTTTT
len: 11; j_gene: TRBJ2-1; v_gene: TRBV12-3/TRBV12-4; abundance: few; d_gene: .; CDR3aa: CASSLDSEQFF; CDR3nt: TGTGCCAGCAGTCTGGACTCTGAGCAGTTCTTC
len: 16; j_gene: TRBJ2-2; v_gene: TRBV18; abundance: many; d_gene: .; CDR3aa: CASSPRVGTVHRELFF; CDR3nt: TGTGCCAGCTCACCACGTGTGGGGACGGTGCACCGGGAGCTGTTTTTT
len: 14; j_gene: TRBJ1-1; v_gene: TRBV4-3; abundance: many; d_gene: .; CDR3aa: CASSHADRNTEAFF; CDR3nt: TGCGCCAGCAGCCACGCGGACAGAAACACTGAAGCTTTCTTT
len: 14; j_gene: TRBJ2-3; v_gene: TRBV20-1; abundance: medium-sized; d_gene: TRBD1; CDR3aa: CSAPDRPRTDTQYF; CDR3nt: TGCAGTGCTCCGGACAGGCCACGCACAGATACGCAGTATTTT
len: 12; j_gene: TRBJ1-1; v_gene: TRBV3-1; abundance: many; d_gene: .; CDR3aa: CASSQIRNEAFF; CDR3nt: TGTGCCAGCAGCCAAATCCGTAATGAAGCTTTCTTT